The next 3 T cell receptor beta chains were all read from a single sample in a study of Tregs in tolerant kidney transplant recipients. Data came from immunoSEQ multiplex PCR; TCRdb stores just in-frame clones and leaves some out. The sample lists about 100,000 clones, almost 90% seen once, with 0.34% in the top ten. The sample was CD4+ T cells from blood, taken before the transplant. The receptors here all came from a human donor who received a combined kidney and bone marrow transplant.

The chain employs TRBV11-2 and TRBJ1-1; D uncertain. In germline, CDR1 is SGHAT, CDR2 FQNNGV. The CDR3 loop spans 14 amino acids. Trimming removed 2 bases at V and 0 bases at J, with 7 bases between. The CDR3 sequence: CASSLMRMNTEAFF. The CDR3 nucleotides are TGTGCCAGCAGCTTAATGCGGATGAACACTGAAGCTTTCTTT.

This clone has only one observation. The chain carries TRBV6-5 and TRBJ1-2, with a possible D match to TRBD1 (6 bases). V gave up 2 bases and J gave up 1 base, with 11 bases separating them. The CDR3 is made up of 15 amino acids. Germline loops: CDR1 MNHEY, CDR2 SVGAGI. The CDR3 DNA sequence: TGTGCCAGCAGTTACGTACAGGGTCGTAACTATGGCTACACCTTC. Its protein product is CASSYVQGRNYGYTF.

The chain couples TRBV27 to TRBJ1-2; the match to TRBD1 covers 7 bases. Germline V gene data show CDR1 as MNHEY and CDR2 as SMNVEV (reference sequence). The V and J ends lost 2 bases and 4 bases, in that order; junction bases with no gene match: 10. The CDR3 extends over 16 amino acids. The CDR3 reads CASSLRATGSGYGYTF. CDR3 nucleotide sequence: TGTGCCAGCAGTTTAAGGGCGACAGGGTCGGGCTATGGCTACACCTTC.